Many counts were recorded for the clone carrying this TCR beta chain. Its cognate antigen is unknown. It was by 5'RACE with 10-nucleotide random UMIs that the cDNA was made. The yield of each sequencing run was over 160 million TCR-beta sequences from 15-18 subjects. One entry per CDR3 protein results from TCRdb running MiXCR on the 5' RACE reads. The profile shows tens of thousands of distinct CDR3 sequences, under 4.5% of them singletons. The record originates from a study of neurological immune-mediated disorders. Study-wide points: HTLV-1-associated myelopathy showed the most TCR clonal expansion; multiple sclerosis the least, below healthy controls. The multiple sclerosis repertoire cluster was associated with no clinical or MRI feature.

The V end lost 4 bases, the J end lost 1 base, and 10 bases lay between the germline ends. Germline V gene sequence: CDR1 DFQATT, CDR2 SNEGSKA (reference sequence). This CDR3 region has 13 residues. Input material: PBMCs. The receptor comes from a woman in her 30s with multiple sclerosis. J is TRBJ2-5 and V is TRBV20-1, with TRBD1 as a possible D gene (6 bases). The CDR3 here is CSANGQSQETQYF. The CDR3, as DNA: TGCAGTGCTAATGGACAGTCCCAAGAGACCCAGTACTTC.